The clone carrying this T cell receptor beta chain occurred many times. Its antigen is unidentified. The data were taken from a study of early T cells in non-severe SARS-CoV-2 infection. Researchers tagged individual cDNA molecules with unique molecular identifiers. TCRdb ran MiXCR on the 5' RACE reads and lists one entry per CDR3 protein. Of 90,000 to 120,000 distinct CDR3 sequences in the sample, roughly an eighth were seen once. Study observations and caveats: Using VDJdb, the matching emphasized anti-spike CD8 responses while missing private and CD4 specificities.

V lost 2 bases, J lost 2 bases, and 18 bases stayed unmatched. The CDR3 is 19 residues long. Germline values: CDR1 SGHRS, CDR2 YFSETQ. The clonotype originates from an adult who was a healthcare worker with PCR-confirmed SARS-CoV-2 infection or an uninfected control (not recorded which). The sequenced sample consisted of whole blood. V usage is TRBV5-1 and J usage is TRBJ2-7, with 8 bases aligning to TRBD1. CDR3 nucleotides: TGCGCCAGCAGCTTCGCGCACCTCCTTGACAGGGGATCAACCTACGAGCAGTACTTC. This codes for CASSFAHLLDRGSTYEQYF.